This entry lists 17 T cell receptor beta chains sequenced from one sample in a study of blood T cells in healthy people across ages. A second PCR of roughly 7 to 11 cycles used a sample-barcoded 5' primer and a J-beta primer mix. TCRdb called the 5' RACE reads again in MiXCR, with one record for every CDR3 protein. The sample includes roughly 800,000 distinct CDR3 sequences, 53% of them seen just once. The sequenced material came from blood. The receptors stem from a man older than 75 in good health.

V usage is TRBV3-1 and J usage is TRBJ1-1; 8 bases are shared with TRBD1. CDR1 is LGHDT and CDR2 is YNNKEL in the germline V gene (reference sequence). Trimming took 1 base from V and 4 from J; bases not matched to a gene: 5. This CDR3 region has 15 residues. The CDR3 DNA reads TGTGCCAGCAGCCAAGGACAGGGGTCGGGCACTGAAGCTTTCTTT. Its protein product is CASSQGQGSGTEAFF.

This chain joins TRBV6-6 and TRBJ1-1; D is undetermined. There are 13 residues in the CDR3. V shed 4 bases and J shed 4 bases, with 10 bases lying between them. Germline loops: CDR1 MNHNY, CDR2 SVGAGI (reference sequence). The CDR3 region has the DNA TGTGCCAGCAGTTTCGGGTATGGCACTGAAGCTTTCTTT. Its protein is CASSFGYGTEAFF.

The chain recombines TRBV20-1 with TRBJ2-3; TRBD1 agrees at 8 bases. The germline gives CDR1 DFQATT, CDR2 SNEGSKA (reference sequence). CDR3 size: 17 residues. The ends lost 5 bases at V and 0 bases at J; junction bases unmatched: 13. The CDR3 is CSASERTGTFSTDTQYF. In DNA, the CDR3 is TGCAGTGCTTCGGAAAGGACAGGGACCTTTAGCACAGATACGCAGTATTTT.

This rearrangement joins TRBV10-3 to TRBJ1-2, with D possibly being TRBD1 (5 bases). Between the trimmed V and J ends, which lost 3 bases and 4 bases, there was a span of 9 bases. This CDR3 is 13 amino acids long. The V gene's germline CDR1 is ENHRY and CDR2 SYGVKD. The CDR3 loop reads CAISDGGLYGYTF. The CDR3 DNA reads as TGTGCCATCAGTGACGGGGGTCTCTATGGCTACACCTTC.

This clonotype was counted a few times. V and J are TRBV15 and TRBJ1-2, with a possible D match to TRBD1 (5 bases). This CDR3 contains 13 residues. Germline CDR1 is LNHNV and CDR2 is YYDKDF (reference sequence). The V end was cut by 8 bases, the J end by 0 bases, with 10 bases between. The CDR3 DNA sequence: TGTGCCACCTCGGGCAGGGCTAACTATGGCTACACCTTC. It specifies CATSGRANYGYTF.

This chain connects TRBV20-1 to TRBJ2-1, with a possible D match to TRBD2 (5 bases). Germline lookup yields CDR1 DFQATT and CDR2 SNEGSKA (reference sequence). V was clipped by 4 bases and J by 0 bases, with 16 bases between them. The CDR3 length is 16 residues. This chain's CDR3 is CSAMEVGGRSYNEQFF. The CDR3 DNA reads as TGCAGTGCTATGGAGGTGGGCGGACGCTCCTACAATGAGCAGTTCTTC.

The chain recombines TRBV5-1 with TRBJ2-5; weak D call: TRBD1 (6 bases). Germline V gene data show CDR1 as SGHRS and CDR2 as YFSETQ. This CDR3 region has 16 residues. The V end lost 1 base, the J end lost 1 base, and 14 bases lay between the germline ends. The CDR3 is CASSLIGDIPQETQYF. CDR3 in DNA: TGCGCCAGCAGCTTGATAGGGGACATTCCCCAAGAGACCCAGTACTTC.

This clonotype was observed a few times. The chain employs TRBV6-6 and TRBJ1-2, with no clear D. Trimming stripped 2 bases from V and 4 bases from J, with 14 bases between. In germline, CDR1 is MNHNY, CDR2 SVGAGI (reference sequence). The CDR3 contains 15 residues. The chain's CDR3 is CASSYTSGPFYGYTF. The CDR3 DNA follows: TGTGCCAGCAGTTACACATCCGGGCCCTTCTATGGCTACACCTTC.

V is TRBV5-1 and J is TRBJ1-2; D possibly corresponds to TRBD1 (5 bases). The CDR3 contains 14 residues. CDR1 and CDR2 from the germline V gene are SGHRS and YFSETQ. V lost 0 bases and J lost 5, with 11 bases in between. The CDR3 sequence is CASSLEEGRYGYTF. The CDR3 nucleotides are TGCGCCAGCAGCTTGGAGGAGGGGCGGTATGGCTACACCTTC.

There are a few counts of this clonotype. The rearrangement uses TRBV9 and TRBJ2-7; 9 positions match TRBD1. Germline V gives CDR1 SGDLS, CDR2 YYNGEE. The CDR3 consists of 14 residues. Trimming at V came to 4 bases and at J to 5 bases, leaving 7 bases not matched to a gene. The CDR3 sequence is CASSLRQGGNEQYF. CDR3 DNA: TGTGCCAGCAGCCTCAGACAGGGGGGGAACGAGCAGTACTTC.

V is TRBV2 and J is TRBJ2-4; D is perhaps TRBD2 (5 bases). Gene TRBJ2-5 matches the end of the DNA better, so the J call may be wrong. This CDR3 has 14 amino acids. Germline CDR1 and CDR2: SNHLY and FYNNEI. This chain's CDR3 is CASSPVAGSQTQYF. DNA for the CDR3: TGTGCCAGCAGCCCTGTGGCGGGTTCGCAGACCCAGTACTTC.

The chain combines TRBV3-1 with TRBJ2-3; 10 bases agree with TRBD2. The trim removed 1 base at V and 3 bases at J, leaving 4 bases unmatched. This CDR3 is built from 16 residues. In germline, CDR1 is LGHDT, CDR2 YNNKEL (reference sequence). As DNA, the CDR3 is TGTGCCAGCAGCCAAGCTAGCGGGAGTGGGACAGATACGCAGTATTTT. Protein: CASSQASGSGTDTQYF.

The rearrangement joins TRBV28 to TRBJ2-3; the D gene could be TRBD1 or TRBD2 (5 bases each). The CDR3 spans 12 residues. CDR1 and CDR2 from the germline V gene are MDHEN and SYDVKM. The V end lost 3 bases, the J end lost 7 bases, and 8 bases lay between the germline ends. DNA of the CDR3: TGTGCCAGCAGTTTCGGGGCGTATACGCAGTATTTT. It translates to CASSFGAYTQYF.

This clonotype was counted a few times. The V gene is TRBV11-2, the J gene TRBJ1-2, with 9 bases lining up with TRBD1. Germline-derived CDR1 and CDR2 are SGHAT and FQNNGV. V shed 5 bases, J shed 4 bases, and the junction held 11 bases outside the gene matches. CDR3 length equals 16 residues. The CDR3 reads CASSIQDWTGAYGYTF. CDR3 nucleotides: TGTGCCAGCAGCATACAGGATTGGACAGGGGCCTATGGCTACACCTTC.

This chain connects TRBV7-9 to TRBJ2-4; no clear D gene. CDR1 SEHNR and CDR2 FQNEAQ come from the germline V gene (reference sequence). CDR3 length: 11 amino acids. The V and J ends lost 11 bases and 4 bases respectively, with 9 bases between them. The CDR3 bases are TGTGCCGGGGAAAAGAAAAACATTCAGTACTTC. Translated: CAGEKKNIQYF.

As concerns this clonotype: It may be a read error: a sequence one base away is much more abundant. The chain joins TRBV21-1 to TRBJ2-1; the table calls TRBD1, which could not be checked here. TRBV21-1 corresponds to a pseudogene. This CDR3 contains 16 residues. This CDR3 is CASNSYQGGSGNEQFF. The CDR3 nucleotides are TGTGCCAGCAACTCTTACCAGGGGGGGTCGGGCAATGAGCAGTTCTTC.

The chain has TRBV20-1 and TRBJ2-3, with 13 bases lining up with TRBD2. This CDR3 region has 15 residues. V shed 5 bases and J 6 bases; nucleotides not matched to a gene: 8. Germline values: CDR1 DFQATT, CDR2 SNEGSKA (reference sequence). In nucleotides, the CDR3 is TGCAGTGCTGAAGGACTAGCGGGAGTTCAGGATACGCAGTATTTT. Its protein product is CSAEGLAGVQDTQYF.